The subject of this entry is one T cell receptor (beta chain). The antigen is undetermined. CDR3 size: 15 residues. The V and J ends lost 2 bases and 2 bases respectively, with 11 bases between them. Germline V CDR1 and CDR2: MNHEY, SVGAGI. This sample is drawn from a study of cytotoxic CD8 clonotypes in ibrutinib-treated CLL. About the research overall: Enrolment comprised over ten relapsed/refractory and more than 14 treatment-naive patients; approximately 18 were IGHV unmutated. Following a median roughly 12 months of treatment, with a range of 6 to 36, response samples were taken.

TCRdb's copy holds only in-frame clones and misses some; the assay was immunoSEQ multiplex PCR. The data show 150,000 to 200,000 clones, around nine tenths seen once. General study results and limits: Clonality, elevated at ibrutinib response, dropped back toward baseline at progression.

V gene TRBV6-5 combines with J gene TRBJ2-3; tentatively, D is TRBD2 (5 bases). Sequencing used PBMCs, obtained at disease progression, from a patient treated with ibrutinib. The clonotype comes from a human donor with chronic lymphocytic leukemia. The CDR3 sequence is CASSYGRRITDTQYF. The CDR3 nucleotides are TGTGCCAGCAGTTACGGTAGGAGGATCACAGATACGCAGTATTTT.